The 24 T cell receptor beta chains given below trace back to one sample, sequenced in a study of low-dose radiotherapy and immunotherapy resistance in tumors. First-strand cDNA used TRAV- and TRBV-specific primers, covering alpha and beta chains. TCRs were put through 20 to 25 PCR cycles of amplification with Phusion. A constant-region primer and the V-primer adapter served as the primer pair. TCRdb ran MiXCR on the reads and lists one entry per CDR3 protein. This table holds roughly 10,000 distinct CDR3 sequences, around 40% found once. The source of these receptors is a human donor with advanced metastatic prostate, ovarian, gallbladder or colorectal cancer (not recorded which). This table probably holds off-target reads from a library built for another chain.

The CDR3 reads CASSQDPGSSYEQYF. The CDR3 DNA reads as TGCGCCAGCAGCCAAGATCCCGGGAGCTCCTACGAGCAGTACTTC. The chain joins TRBV4-1 to TRBJ2-7; maybe TRBD2 (6 bases). CDR1 and CDR2 (germline): MGHRA, YSYEKL. The CDR3 loop spans 15 amino acids. V was trimmed by 0 bases and J by 0 bases, leaving 9 bases between them.

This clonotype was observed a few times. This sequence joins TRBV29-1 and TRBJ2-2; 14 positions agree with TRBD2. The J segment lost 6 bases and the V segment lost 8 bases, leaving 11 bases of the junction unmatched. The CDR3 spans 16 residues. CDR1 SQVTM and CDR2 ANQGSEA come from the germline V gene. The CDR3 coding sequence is TGCAGCTGCGGGACTAGCGGGAGAGGAGGGGCCGGGGAGCTGTTTTTT. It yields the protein CSCGTSGRGGAGELFF.

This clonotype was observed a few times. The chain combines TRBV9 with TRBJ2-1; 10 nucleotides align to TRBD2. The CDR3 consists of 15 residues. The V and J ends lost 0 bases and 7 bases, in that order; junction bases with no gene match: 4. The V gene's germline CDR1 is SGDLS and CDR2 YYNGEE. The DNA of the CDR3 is TGTGCCAGCAGCGTAGAAACTAGCGGGAATAATGAGCAGTTCTTC. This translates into CASSVETSGNNEQFF.

The CDR3 DNA sequence: TGCAGCGGTGGACAGGGTTTATCCACTGAAGCTTTCTTT. It translates to CSGGQGLSTEAFF. The chain employs TRBV29-1 and TRBJ1-1; 8 positions match TRBD1. CDR1 is SQVTM and CDR2 is ANQGSEA in the germline V gene. Unmatched junction bases numbered 8, after V lost 7 bases and J lost 4 bases. This CDR3 region has 13 residues.

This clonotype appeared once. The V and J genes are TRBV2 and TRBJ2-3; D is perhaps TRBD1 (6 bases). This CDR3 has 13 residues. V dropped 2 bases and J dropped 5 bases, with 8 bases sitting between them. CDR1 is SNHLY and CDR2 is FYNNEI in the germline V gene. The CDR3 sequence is CASSEIGGDTQYF. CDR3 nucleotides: TGTGCCAGCAGTGAAATAGGGGGAGATACGCAGTATTTT. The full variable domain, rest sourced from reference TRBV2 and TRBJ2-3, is EPEVTQTPSHQVTQMGQEVILRCVPISNHLYFYWYRQILGQKVEFLVSFYNNEISEKSEIFDDQFSVERPDGSNFTLKIRSTKLEDSAMYFCASSEIGGDTQYFGPGTRLTVL.

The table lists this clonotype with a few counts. This CDR3 is CASSLTRGAKNIQYF. The CDR3 DNA follows: TGTGCCAGCAGTCTAACTCGGGGGGCCAAAAACATTCAGTACTTC. The rearrangement uses TRBV7-2 and TRBJ2-4; TRBD2 is a possible D gene (6 bases). Trimming took off 6 bases at V and 1 base at J, with 13 bases between the two ends. The germline CDR1 and CDR2 sequences are SGHTA and FQGNSA. The CDR3 contains 15 residues. Using reference TRBV7-2 and TRBJ2-4 for the parts outside the CDR3, the full variable domain is GAGVSQSPSNKVTEKGKDVELRCDPISGHTALYWYRQSLGQGLEFLIYFQGNSAPDKSGLPSDRFSAERTGGSVSTLTIQRTQQEDSAVYLCASSLTRGAKNIQYFGAGTRLSVL.

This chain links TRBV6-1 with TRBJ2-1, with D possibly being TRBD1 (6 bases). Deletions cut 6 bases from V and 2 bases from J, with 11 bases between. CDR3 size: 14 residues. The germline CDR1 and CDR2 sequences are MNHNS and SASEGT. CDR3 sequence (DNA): TGTGCCAGCAGCTTGACAGGAACCTACAATGAGCAGTTCTTC. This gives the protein CASSLTGTYNEQFF.

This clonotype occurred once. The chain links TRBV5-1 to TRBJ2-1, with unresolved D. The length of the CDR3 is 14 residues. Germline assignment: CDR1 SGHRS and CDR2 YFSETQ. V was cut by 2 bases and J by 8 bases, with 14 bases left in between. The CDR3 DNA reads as TGCGCCAGCAGCTTCCAGACTCTGGGCGATGAGCAGTTCTTC. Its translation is CASSFQTLGDEQFF.

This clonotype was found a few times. CDR3 protein: CASSDGPDYGYTF. In nucleotides, the CDR3 is TGCGCCAGCAGCGACGGTCCAGACTATGGCTACACCTTC. The V and J genes are TRBV5-1 and TRBJ1-2; no definite D call. Germline loops: CDR1 SGHRS, CDR2 YFSETQ. This CDR3 is built from 13 residues. The ends were cut back, 4 bases at V and 3 bases at J, with 10 bases in the middle. The variable domain in full, completed from reference TRBV5-1 and TRBJ1-2, reads KAGVTQTPRYLIKTRGQQVTLSCSPISGHRSVSWYQQTPGQGLQFLFEYFSETQRNKGNFPGRFSGRQFSNSRSEMNVSTLELGDSALYLCASSDGPDYGYTFGSGTRLTVV.

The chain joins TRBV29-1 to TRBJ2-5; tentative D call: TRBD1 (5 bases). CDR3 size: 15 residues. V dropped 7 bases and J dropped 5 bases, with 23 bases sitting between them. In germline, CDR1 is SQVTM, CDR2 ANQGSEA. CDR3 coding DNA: TGCAGCGCCAATACTATAGGGGAACCTCGGGAGACCCAGTACTTC. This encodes CSANTIGEPRETQYF.

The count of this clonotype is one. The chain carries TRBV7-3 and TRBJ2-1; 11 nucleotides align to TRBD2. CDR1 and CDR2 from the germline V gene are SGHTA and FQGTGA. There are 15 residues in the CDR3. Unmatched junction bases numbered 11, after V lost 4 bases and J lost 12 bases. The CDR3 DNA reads TGTGCCAGCAGCTCCGGGACTAGCGGTCTTGGAGGGCAGTTCTTC. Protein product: CASSSGTSGLGGQFF.

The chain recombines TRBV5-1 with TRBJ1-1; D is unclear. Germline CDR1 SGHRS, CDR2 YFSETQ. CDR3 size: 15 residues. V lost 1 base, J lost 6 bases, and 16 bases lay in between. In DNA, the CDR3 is TGCGCCAGCAGCTTGTCGTGGCTCGCAAAGGCTGAAGCTTTCTTT. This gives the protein CASSLSWLAKAEAFF.

CDR3 sequence: CASSLEGPTYNSPLHF. CDR3 nucleotide sequence: TGCGCCAGCAGCTTGGAGGGACCGACCTATAATTCACCCCTCCACTTT. This chain joins TRBV5-1 and TRBJ1-6, with D perhaps matching TRBD1 (5 bases). V was cut by 0 bases and J by 2 bases, with 9 bases left in between. The CDR3 has 16 amino acids. Germline-derived CDR1 and CDR2 are SGHRS and YFSETQ.

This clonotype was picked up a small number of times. CDR3 sequence (DNA): TGTGCCAGCAGCCTCGATAGCAATCAGCCCCAGCATTTT. This encodes CASSLDSNQPQHF. The gene calls are TRBV11-1 and TRBJ1-5; D not certain. The CDR3 has 13 residues. Per germline, CDR1 SGHAT and CDR2 FQDESV (reference sequence). Trimming removed 5 bases from V and 0 bases from J, with 5 bases in between.

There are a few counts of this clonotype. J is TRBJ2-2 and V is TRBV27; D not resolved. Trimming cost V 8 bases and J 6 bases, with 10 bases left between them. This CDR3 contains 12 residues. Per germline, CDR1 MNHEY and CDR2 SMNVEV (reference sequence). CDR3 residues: CASRLLPGELFF. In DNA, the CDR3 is TGTGCCAGCCGCCTGCTTCCCGGGGAGCTGTTTTTT.

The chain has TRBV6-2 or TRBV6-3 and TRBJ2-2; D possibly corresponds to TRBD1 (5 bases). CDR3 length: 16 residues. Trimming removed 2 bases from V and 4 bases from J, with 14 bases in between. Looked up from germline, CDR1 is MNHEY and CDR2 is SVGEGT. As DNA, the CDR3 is TGTGCCAGCAGTTACGCCCCAGGGTTTCCCACCGGGGAGCTGTTTTTT. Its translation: CASSYAPGFPTGELFF.

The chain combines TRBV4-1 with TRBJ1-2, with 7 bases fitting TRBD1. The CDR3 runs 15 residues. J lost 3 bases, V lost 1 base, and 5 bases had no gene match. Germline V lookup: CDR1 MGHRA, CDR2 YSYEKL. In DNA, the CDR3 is TGCGCCAGCAGCCAAGGGGACAGCCTACACTATGGCTACACCTTC. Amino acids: CASSQGDSLHYGYTF.

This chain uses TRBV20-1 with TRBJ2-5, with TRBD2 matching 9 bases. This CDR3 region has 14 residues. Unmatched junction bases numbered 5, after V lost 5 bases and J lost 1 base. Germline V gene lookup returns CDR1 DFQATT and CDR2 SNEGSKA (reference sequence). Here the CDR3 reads CSAGLAPSQETQYF. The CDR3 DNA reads TGCAGTGCTGGACTAGCGCCCTCCCAAGAGACCCAGTACTTC.

CDR3 nucleotide sequence: TGCAGTGCTCCGAAGGATTTCAATGAGCAGTTCTTC. Amino acids: CSAPKDFNEQFF. The rearrangement joins TRBV20-1 to TRBJ2-1, with unresolved D. Trimming pared 5 bases from V and 6 bases from J, leaving 11 bases between. Germline V CDR1 and CDR2: DFQATT, SNEGSKA (reference sequence). The CDR3 has 12 residues.

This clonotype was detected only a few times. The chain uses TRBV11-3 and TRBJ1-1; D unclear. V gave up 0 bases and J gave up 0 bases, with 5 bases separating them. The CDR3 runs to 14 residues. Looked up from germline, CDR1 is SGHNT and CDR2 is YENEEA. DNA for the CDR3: TGTGCCAGCAGCTTAGATCCCATGAACACTGAAGCTTTCTTT. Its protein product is CASSLDPMNTEAFF. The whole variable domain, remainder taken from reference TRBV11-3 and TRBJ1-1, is EAGVVQSPRYKIIEKKQPVAFWCNPISGHNTLYWYLQNLGQGPELLIRYENEEAVDDSQLPKDRFSAERLKGVDSTLKIQPAELGDSAVYLCASSLDPMNTEAFFGQGTRLTVV.

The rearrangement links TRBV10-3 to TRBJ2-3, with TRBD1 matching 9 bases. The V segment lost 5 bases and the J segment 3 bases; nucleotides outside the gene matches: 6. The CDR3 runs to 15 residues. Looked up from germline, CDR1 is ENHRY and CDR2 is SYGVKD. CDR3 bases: TGTGCCATCAGTCCTTGGACAGGGGAGACAGATACGCAGTATTTT. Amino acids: CAISPWTGETDTQYF.

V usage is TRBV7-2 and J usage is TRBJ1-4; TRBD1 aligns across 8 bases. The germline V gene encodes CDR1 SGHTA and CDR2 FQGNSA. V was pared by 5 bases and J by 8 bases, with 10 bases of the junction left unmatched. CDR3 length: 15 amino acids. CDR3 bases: TGTGCCAGCAGCGACCAGGGGGCGCGGGGGGAAAAACTGTTTTTT. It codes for CASSDQGARGEKLFF.

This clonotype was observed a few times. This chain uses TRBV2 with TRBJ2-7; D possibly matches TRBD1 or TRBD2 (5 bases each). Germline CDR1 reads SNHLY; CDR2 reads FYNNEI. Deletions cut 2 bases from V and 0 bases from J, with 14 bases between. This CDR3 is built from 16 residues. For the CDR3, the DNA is TGTGCCAGCAGTGAAATTGGGGGAATAAGCTCCTACGAGCAGTACTTC. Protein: CASSEIGGISSYEQYF.

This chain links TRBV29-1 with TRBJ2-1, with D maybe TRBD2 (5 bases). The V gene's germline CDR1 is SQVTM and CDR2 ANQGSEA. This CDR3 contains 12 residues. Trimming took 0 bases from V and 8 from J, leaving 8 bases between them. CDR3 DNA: TGCAGCGTTGAAGAGGGAGTGGATGAGCAGTTCTTC. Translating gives CSVEEGVDEQFF.